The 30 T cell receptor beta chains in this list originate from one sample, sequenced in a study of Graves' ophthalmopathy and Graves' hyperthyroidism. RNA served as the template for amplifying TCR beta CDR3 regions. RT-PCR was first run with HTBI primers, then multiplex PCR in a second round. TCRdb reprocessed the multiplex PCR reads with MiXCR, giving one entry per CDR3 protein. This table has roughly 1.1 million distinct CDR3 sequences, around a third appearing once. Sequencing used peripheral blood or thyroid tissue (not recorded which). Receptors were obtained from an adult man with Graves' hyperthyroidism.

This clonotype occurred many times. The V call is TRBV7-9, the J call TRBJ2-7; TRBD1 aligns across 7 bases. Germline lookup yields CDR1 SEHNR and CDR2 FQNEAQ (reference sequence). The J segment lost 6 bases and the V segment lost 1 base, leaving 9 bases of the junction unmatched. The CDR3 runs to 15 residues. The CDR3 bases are TGTGCCAGCAGCTTAGGGTCCGAGACAGGGAGCGAGCAGTACTTC. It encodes CASSLGSETGSEQYF.

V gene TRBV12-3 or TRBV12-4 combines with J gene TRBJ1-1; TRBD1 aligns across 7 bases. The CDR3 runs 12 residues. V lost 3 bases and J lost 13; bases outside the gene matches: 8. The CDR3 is CASSFTGEKGFF. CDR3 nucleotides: TGTGCCAGCAGTTTTACAGGGGAAAAGGGTTTCTTT.

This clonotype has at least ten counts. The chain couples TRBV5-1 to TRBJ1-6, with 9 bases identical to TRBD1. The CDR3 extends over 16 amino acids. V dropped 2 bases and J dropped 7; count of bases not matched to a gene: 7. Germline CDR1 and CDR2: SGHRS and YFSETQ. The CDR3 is CASSLGWTGENSPLHF. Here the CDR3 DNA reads TGCGCCAGCAGCTTAGGATGGACAGGGGAGAATTCACCCCTCCACTTT.

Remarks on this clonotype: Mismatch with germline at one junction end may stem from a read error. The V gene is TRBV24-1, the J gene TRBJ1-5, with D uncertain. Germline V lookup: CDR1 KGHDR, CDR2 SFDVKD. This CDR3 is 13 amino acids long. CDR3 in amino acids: CASSLSFYQPQHF. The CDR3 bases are TGTGCCAGCAGTTTATCTTTCTATCAGCCCCAGCATTTT.

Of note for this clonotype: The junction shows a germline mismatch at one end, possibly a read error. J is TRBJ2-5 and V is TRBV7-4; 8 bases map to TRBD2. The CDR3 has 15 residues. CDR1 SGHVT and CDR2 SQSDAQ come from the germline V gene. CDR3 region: CASSQDSGGMETQYF. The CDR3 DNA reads TGCGCCAGCAGCCAAGATTCGGGAGGGATGGAGACCCAGTACTTC.

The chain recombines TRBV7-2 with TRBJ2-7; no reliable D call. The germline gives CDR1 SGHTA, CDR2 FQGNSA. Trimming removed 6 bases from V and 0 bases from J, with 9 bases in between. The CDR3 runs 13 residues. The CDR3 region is CASRGSISYEQYF. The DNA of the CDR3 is TGTGCCAGCAGAGGGTCAATCTCCTACGAGCAGTACTTC.

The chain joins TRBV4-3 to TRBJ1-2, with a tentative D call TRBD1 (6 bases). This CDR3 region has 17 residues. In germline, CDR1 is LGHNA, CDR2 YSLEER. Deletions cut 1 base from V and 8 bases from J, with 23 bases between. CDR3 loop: CASSQGTARNPNPGYTF. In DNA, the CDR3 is TGCGCCAGCAGCCAAGGGACAGCCCGTAACCCCAATCCCGGCTACACCTTC.

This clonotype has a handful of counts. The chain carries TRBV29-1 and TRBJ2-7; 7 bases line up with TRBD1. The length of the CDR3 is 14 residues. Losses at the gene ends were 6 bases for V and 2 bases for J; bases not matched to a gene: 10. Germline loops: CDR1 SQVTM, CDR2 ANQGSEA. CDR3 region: CSVGSTGFAYEQYF. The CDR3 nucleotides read TGCAGCGTCGGGTCGACAGGGTTCGCCTACGAGCAGTACTTC.

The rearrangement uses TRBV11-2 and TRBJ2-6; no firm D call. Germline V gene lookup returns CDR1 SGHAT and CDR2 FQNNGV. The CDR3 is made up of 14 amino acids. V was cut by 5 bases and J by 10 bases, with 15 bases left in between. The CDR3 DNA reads TGTGCCAGCAGCACTACCCAGTTCAGGAACGTCCTGACTTTC. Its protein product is CASSTTQFRNVLTF.

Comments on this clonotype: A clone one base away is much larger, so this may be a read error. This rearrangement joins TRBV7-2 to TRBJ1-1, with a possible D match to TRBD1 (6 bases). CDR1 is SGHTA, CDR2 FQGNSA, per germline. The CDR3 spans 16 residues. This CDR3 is CASSHLINRVNTKAFF. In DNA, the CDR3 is TGTGCCAGCAGCCACCTCATAAACAGGGTGAACACTAAAGCTTTCTTT.

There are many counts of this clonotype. The CDR3 region is CAIEIGTSGSQSSYEQYF. CDR3 DNA: TGTGCCATCGAGATCGGGACTAGCGGGAGTCAGAGCTCCTACGAGCAGTACTTC. The chain couples TRBV2 to TRBJ2-7; 14 bases are shared with TRBD2. The V and J ends lost 10 bases and 0 bases, in that order; junction bases with no gene match: 14. Germline CDR1 and CDR2: SNHLY and FYNNEI. This CDR3 comprises 18 residues.

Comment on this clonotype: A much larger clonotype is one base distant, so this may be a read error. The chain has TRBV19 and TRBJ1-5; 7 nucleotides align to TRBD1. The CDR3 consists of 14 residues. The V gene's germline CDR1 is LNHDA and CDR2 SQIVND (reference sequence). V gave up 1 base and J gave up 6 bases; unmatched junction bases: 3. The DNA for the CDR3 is TGTGCCAGTAGTATAGTAGGGGGCGTTCAGCCCCAGCATTTT. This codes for CASSIVGGVQPQHF.

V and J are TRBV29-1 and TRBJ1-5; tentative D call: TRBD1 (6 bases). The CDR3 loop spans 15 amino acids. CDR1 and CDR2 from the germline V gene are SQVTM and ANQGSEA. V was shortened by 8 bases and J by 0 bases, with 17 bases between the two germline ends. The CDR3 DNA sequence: TGCAGCCAGAAGGGGGGAGATCATAGCAATCAGCCCCAGCATTTT. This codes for CSQKGGDHSNQPQHF.

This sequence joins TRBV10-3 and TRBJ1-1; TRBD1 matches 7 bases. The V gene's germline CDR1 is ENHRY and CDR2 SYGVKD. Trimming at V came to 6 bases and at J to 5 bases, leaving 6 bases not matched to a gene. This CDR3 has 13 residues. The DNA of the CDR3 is TGTGCCATCAGGACAGGGTTTCGGACTGAAGCTTTCTTT. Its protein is CAIRTGFRTEAFF.

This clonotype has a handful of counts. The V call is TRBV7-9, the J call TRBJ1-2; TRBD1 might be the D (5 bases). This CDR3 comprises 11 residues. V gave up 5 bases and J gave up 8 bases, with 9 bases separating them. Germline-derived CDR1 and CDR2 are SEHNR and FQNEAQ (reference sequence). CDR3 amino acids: CASSPGPGYTF. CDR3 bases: TGTGCCAGCAGCCCGGGACCAGGCTACACCTTC.

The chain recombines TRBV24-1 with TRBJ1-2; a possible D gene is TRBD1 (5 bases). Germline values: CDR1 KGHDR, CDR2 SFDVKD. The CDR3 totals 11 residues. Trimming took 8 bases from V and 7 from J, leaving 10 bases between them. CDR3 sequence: CATIQGGGYTF. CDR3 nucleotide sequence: TGTGCCACCATTCAGGGAGGTGGCTACACCTTC.

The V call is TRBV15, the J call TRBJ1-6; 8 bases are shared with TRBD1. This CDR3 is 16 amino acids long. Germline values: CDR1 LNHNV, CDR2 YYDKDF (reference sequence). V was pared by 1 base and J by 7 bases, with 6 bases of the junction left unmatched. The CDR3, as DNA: TGTGCCACCAGCAGAGCACCGGACAGGGTAAATTCACCCCTCCACTTT. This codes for CATSRAPDRVNSPLHF.

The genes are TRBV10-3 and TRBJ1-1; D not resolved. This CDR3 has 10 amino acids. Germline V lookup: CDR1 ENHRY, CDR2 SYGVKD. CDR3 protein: CDSFDTEAFF. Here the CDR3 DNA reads TGTGACAGTTTCGACACTGAAGCTTTCTTT.

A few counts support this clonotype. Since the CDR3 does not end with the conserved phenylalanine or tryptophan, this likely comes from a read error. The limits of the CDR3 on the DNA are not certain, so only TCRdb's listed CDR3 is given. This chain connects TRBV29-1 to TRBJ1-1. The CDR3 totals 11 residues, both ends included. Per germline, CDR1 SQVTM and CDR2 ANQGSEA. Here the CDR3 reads CSVEDPGPANY.

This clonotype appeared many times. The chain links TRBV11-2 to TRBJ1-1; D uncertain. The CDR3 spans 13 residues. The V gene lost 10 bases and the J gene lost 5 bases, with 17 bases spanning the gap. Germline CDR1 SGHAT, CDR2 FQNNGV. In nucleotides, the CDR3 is TGTGCCACCCTGCCGGCAGGTGGAACTGAAGCTTTCTTT. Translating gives CATLPAGGTEAFF.

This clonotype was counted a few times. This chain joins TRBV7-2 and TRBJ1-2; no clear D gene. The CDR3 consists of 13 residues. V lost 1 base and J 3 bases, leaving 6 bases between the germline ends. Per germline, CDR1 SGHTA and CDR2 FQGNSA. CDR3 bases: TGTGCCAGCAGCTTAGGCATGGACTATGGCTACACCTTC. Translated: CASSLGMDYGYTF. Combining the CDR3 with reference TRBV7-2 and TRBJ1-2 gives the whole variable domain GAGVSQSPSNKVTEKGKDVELRCDPISGHTALYWYRQSLGQGLEFLIYFQGNSAPDKSGLPSDRFSAERTGGSVSTLTIQRTQQEDSAVYLCASSLGMDYGYTFGSGTRLTVV.

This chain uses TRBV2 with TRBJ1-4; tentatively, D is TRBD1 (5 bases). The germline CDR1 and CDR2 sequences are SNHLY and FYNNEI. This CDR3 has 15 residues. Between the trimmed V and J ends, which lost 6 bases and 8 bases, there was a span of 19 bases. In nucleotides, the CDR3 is TGTGCCAGCAGGTTCCCGGGACGGGGGGGAGAAAAACTGTTTTTT. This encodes CASRFPGRGGEKLFF. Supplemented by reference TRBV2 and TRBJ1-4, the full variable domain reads EPEVTQTPSHQVTQMGQEVILRCVPISNHLYFYWYRQILGQKVEFLVSFYNNEISEKSEIFDDQFSVERPDGSNFTLKIRSTKLEDSAMYFCASRFPGRGGEKLFFGSGTQLSVL.

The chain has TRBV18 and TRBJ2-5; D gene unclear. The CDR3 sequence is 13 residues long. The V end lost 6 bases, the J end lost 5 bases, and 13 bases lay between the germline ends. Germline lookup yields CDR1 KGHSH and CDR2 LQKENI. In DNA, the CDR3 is TGTGCCAGCTCGGACCTGGGGATGGAGACCCAGTACTTC. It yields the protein CASSDLGMETQYF.

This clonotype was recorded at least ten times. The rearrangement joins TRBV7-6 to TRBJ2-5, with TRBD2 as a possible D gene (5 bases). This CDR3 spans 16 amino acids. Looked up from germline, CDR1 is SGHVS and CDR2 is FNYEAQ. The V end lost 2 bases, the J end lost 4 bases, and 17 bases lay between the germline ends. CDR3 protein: CASSLSVRSSIETQYF. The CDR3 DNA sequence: TGTGCCAGCAGCTTATCTGTGCGGTCTAGCATAGAGACCCAGTACTTC. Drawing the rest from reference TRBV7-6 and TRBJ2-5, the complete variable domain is GAGVSQSPRYKVTKRGQDVALRCDPISGHVSLYWYRQALGQGPEFLTYFNYEAQQDKSGLPNDRFSAERPEGSISTLTIQRTEQRDSAMYRCASSLSVRSSIETQYFGPGTRLLVL.

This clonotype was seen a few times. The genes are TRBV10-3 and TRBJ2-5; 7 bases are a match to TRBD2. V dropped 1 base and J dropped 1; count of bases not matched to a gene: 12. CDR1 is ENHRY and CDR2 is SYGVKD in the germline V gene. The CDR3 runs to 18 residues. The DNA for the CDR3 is TGTGCCATCAGTGAGTTCATAGAGGCTAGCGGACTCCAAGAGACCCAGTACTTC. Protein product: CAISEFIEASGLQETQYF.

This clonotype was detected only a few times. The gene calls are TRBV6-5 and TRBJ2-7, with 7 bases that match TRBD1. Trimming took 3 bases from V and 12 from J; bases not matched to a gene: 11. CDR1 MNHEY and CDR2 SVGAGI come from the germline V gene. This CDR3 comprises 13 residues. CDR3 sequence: CASSYGQGVELYF. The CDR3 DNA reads TGTGCCAGCAGTTATGGCCAGGGGGTGGAACTGTACTTC.

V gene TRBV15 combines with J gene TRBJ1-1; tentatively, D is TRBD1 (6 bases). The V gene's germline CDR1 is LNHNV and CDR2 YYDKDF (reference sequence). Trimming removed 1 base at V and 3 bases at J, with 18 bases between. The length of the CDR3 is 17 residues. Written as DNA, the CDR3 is TGTGCCACCAGCAGAGGAACAGGAGGGGGTATGGACACTGAAGCTTTCTTT. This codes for CATSRGTGGGMDTEAFF.

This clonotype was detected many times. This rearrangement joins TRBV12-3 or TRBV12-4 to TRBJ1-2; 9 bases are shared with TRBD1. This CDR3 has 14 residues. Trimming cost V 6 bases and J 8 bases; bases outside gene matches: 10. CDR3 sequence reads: CASRLKDRGGGYTF. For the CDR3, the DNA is TGTGCCAGCAGACTGAAGGACAGGGGCGGGGGCTACACCTTC.

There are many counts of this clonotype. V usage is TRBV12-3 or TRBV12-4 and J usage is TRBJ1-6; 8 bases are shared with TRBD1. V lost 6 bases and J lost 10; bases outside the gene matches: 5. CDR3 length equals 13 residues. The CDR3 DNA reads TGTGCCAGCAGCGGACAGGGTGTCTCACCCCTCCACTTT. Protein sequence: CASSGQGVSPLHF.

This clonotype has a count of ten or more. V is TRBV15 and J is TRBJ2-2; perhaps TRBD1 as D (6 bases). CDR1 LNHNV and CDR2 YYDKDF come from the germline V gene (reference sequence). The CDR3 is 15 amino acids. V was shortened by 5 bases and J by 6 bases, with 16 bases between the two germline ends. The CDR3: CATSGWDTASGELFF. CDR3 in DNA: TGTGCCACCAGCGGCTGGGACACCGCGTCCGGGGAGCTGTTTTTT. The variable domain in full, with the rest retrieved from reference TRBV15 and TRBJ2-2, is DAMVIQNPRYQVTQFGKPVTLSCSQTLNHNVMYWYQQKSSQAPKLLFHYYDKDFNNEADTPDNFQSRRPNTSFCFLDIRSPGLGDTAMYLCATSGWDTASGELFFGEGSRLTVL.